The 22 T cell receptor beta chains in this list originate from one sample, sequenced in a study of T cell responses to AZD1222 COVID-19 vaccine. Profiling relied on immunoSEQ multiplex PCR, and the TCRdb table lists in-frame clones only, not all of them. The table has some 8,000 clones, approximately 88% seen once; the top ten hold roughly 6.5%. Sequencing was performed on peripheral blood, taken 28 days after the second AZD1222 dose. The receptors originated from an adult who received the AZD1222 COVID-19 vaccine.

The CDR3 reads CASRPHGGTYNEQFF. As DNA, the CDR3 is TGTGCCAGCAGACCTCACGGGGGGACCTACAATGAGCAGTTCTTC. The J gene is TRBJ2-1, the V gene TRBV6-2 or TRBV6-3, with 7 bases that match TRBD2. The V and J ends lost 6 bases and 2 bases, in that order; junction bases with no gene match: 7. The germline CDR1 and CDR2 sequences are MNHEY and SVGEGT. The CDR3 is made up of 15 amino acids.

The chain couples TRBV7-2 to TRBJ1-1; tentatively, D is TRBD1 (5 bases). The germline V gene has CDR1 SGHTA and CDR2 FQGNSA. This CDR3 is built from 14 residues. With 6 bases removed from V and 6 bases from J, the gap between germline ends came to 17 bases. The CDR3 DNA follows: TGTGCCAGCAGGGCCGTCGGGGGAGGCGCTGAAGCTTTCTTT. Translating gives CASRAVGGGAEAFF.

The chain joins TRBV6-5 to TRBJ2-7, with 7 bases aligning to TRBD1. V lost 5 bases and J lost 2; bases outside the gene matches: 9. Germline assignment: CDR1 MNHEY and CDR2 SVGAGI. This CDR3 comprises 15 residues. CDR3 bases: TGTGCCAGCAGTCGCCATGGGACAGTCGCCTACGAGCAGTACTTC. Translating it yields CASSRHGTVAYEQYF.

The J gene is TRBJ2-5, the V gene TRBV11-2; D ambiguous. Trimming shortened V by 5 bases and J by 2 bases, and 9 bases separated the two germline ends. The CDR3 runs to 13 residues. The germline gives CDR1 SGHAT, CDR2 FQNNGV. The CDR3 sequence is CASSQHPQETQYF. Written as DNA, the CDR3 is TGTGCCAGCAGCCAGCACCCGCAAGAGACCCAGTACTTC.

The CDR3 bases are TGTGCCAGCAGTGGGGCGGGAGGGGGCACAGATACGCAGTATTTT. Translated: CASSGAGGGTDTQYF. The J gene is TRBJ2-3, the V gene TRBV2; 9 bases are a match to TRBD2. There are 15 residues in the CDR3. Germline CDR1 is SNHLY and CDR2 is FYNNEI. V lost 4 bases, J lost 1 base, and 3 bases stayed unmatched.

V usage is TRBV2 and J usage is TRBJ1-5; 7 nucleotides align to TRBD1. V gave up 1 base and J gave up 6 bases; unmatched junction bases: 3. Germline V gives CDR1 SNHLY, CDR2 FYNNEI. The CDR3 totals 14 residues. This CDR3 is CASSEGQGGQPQHF. The CDR3 DNA sequence: TGTGCCAGCAGTGAAGGACAGGGCGGTCAGCCCCAGCATTTT. Full variable domain (outside the CDR3, taken from reference TRBV2 and TRBJ1-5): EPEVTQTPSHQVTQMGQEVILRCVPISNHLYFYWYRQILGQKVEFLVSFYNNEISEKSEIFDDQFSVERPDGSNFTLKIRSTKLEDSAMYFCASSEGQGGQPQHFGDGTRLSIL.

V and J are TRBV5-4 and TRBJ2-1, with D tentatively TRBD1 or TRBD2 (5 bases each). This CDR3 has 17 amino acids. The germline V gene has CDR1 SGHNT and CDR2 YYREEE (reference sequence). Trimming left V 0 bases short and J 4 bases short, with 17 bases between. The CDR3 protein is CASSLGGPLNLYNEQFF. The CDR3 DNA sequence: TGTGCCAGCAGCTTGGGGGGACCCTTAAACCTGTACAATGAGCAGTTCTTC.

The chain joins TRBV6-5 to TRBJ2-2; 8 bases are a match to TRBD1. The V and J ends lost 6 bases and 7 bases, in that order; junction bases with no gene match: 10. The CDR3 is 15 amino acids. The germline V gene has CDR1 MNHEY and CDR2 SVGAGI. DNA of the CDR3: TGTGCCAGCAGCAGAAACAGGGGGACGGACGGGGAGCTGTTTTTT. It is translated as CASSRNRGTDGELFF.

The chain couples TRBV5-6 to TRBJ1-1; no firm D call. Trimming took 2 bases from V and 10 from J, leaving 18 bases between them. From germline, CDR1 is SGHDT and CDR2 YYEEEE. CDR3 size: 14 residues. Here the CDR3 DNA reads TGTGCCAGCAGCTTTTATGTCGGAGCAGCTTCAGCTTTCTTT. Translated, it gives CASSFYVGAASAFF.

The genes are TRBV13 and TRBJ1-4; no definite D call. Trimming shortened V by 4 bases and J by 4 bases, and 13 bases separated the two germline ends. The CDR3 runs 15 residues. The germline V gene has CDR1 PRHDT and CDR2 FYEKMQ (reference sequence). The CDR3 spells CASSSGVGINEKLFF. The CDR3 DNA is TGTGCCAGCAGCTCCGGGGTCGGGATTAATGAAAAACTGTTTTTT.

The chain is built from TRBV12-5 and TRBJ2-2; perhaps TRBD1 as D (6 bases). The ends were cut back, 3 bases at V and 4 bases at J, with 18 bases in the middle. The CDR3 is 17 amino acids. The germline gives CDR1 LGHNT, CDR2 FRNRAP. CDR3: CASGFDLGAAGTGELFF. The CDR3 DNA is TGTGCTAGTGGTTTCGATTTGGGGGCCGCCGGCACCGGGGAGCTGTTTTTT. The full variable domain, with the rest looked up from reference TRBV12-5 and TRBJ2-2, is DARVTQTPRHKVTEMGQEVTMRCQPILGHNTVFWYRQTMMQGLELLAYFRNRAPLDDSGMPKDRFSAEMPDATLATLKIQPSEPRDSAVYFCASGFDLGAAGTGELFFGEGSRLTVL.

With respect to this clone: One junction end disagrees with the germline gene, perhaps due to a read error. The same CDR3 can be traced to other DNA sequences in this sample. J is TRBJ1-1 and V is TRBV7-2; TRBD1 might be the D (5 bases). There are 15 residues in the CDR3. The germline V gene has CDR1 SGHTA and CDR2 FQGNSA. The chain's CDR3 is CASSLAAGSITEAFF. The DNA of the CDR3 is TGTGCCAGCAGCCTAGCCGCAGGGTCCATCACTGAAGCTTTCTTT. The variable domain in full, with the rest retrieved from reference TRBV7-2 and TRBJ1-1, is GAGVSQSPSNKVTEKGKDVELRCDPISGHTALYWYRQSLGQGLEFLIYFQGNSAPDKSGLPSDRFSAERTGGSVSTLTIQRTQQEDSAVYLCASSLAAGSITEAFFGQGTRLTVV.

This chain joins TRBV7-2 and TRBJ2-5, with unresolved D. Trimming left V 5 bases short and J 5 bases short, with 12 bases between. The germline V gene has CDR1 SGHTA and CDR2 FQGNSA. CDR3 length equals 13 residues. CDR3 protein: CASSPTIWETQYF. The CDR3 coding sequence is TGTGCCAGCAGCCCGACAATTTGGGAGACCCAGTACTTC.

This sequence joins TRBV4-3 and TRBJ2-7; unclear D gene. There are 14 residues in the CDR3. Germline V gene data show CDR1 as LGHNA and CDR2 as YSLEER. The ends were cut back, 1 base at V and 2 bases at J, with 9 bases in the middle. CDR3 region: CASSQGLLTYEQYF. In nucleotides, the CDR3 is TGCGCCAGCAGCCAAGGGTTGCTTACCTACGAGCAGTACTTC.

The chain is built from TRBV10-3 and TRBJ2-3; D gene uncertain. V lost 2 bases to trimming and J lost 1 base, with 1 base between them. This CDR3 is built from 12 residues. Germline V gene data show CDR1 as ENHRY and CDR2 as SYGVKD. The CDR3 nucleotides are TGTGCCATCAGTGAGGGCACAGATACGCAGTATTTT. Its protein product is CAISEGTDTQYF.

V gene TRBV5-1 combines with J gene TRBJ1-3; no firm D call. The CDR3 sequence is 15 residues long. The germline V gene encodes CDR1 SGHRS and CDR2 YFSETQ. The V end was cut by 3 bases, the J end by 0 bases, with 10 bases between. The CDR3 nucleotides are TGCGCCAGCAGCTACGACATGGCCTCTGGAAACACCATATATTTT. Protein sequence: CASSYDMASGNTIYF.

The rearrangement links TRBV2 to TRBJ2-7; 9 bases match TRBD1. Germline CDR1 SNHLY, CDR2 FYNNEI. This CDR3 has 15 residues. V dropped 5 bases and J dropped 1; count of bases not matched to a gene: 6. The CDR3 nucleotides are TGTGCCAGCAGTACAGGGGGCATTAGGTCCTACGAGCAGTACTTC. Encoded protein: CASSTGGIRSYEQYF.

The chain employs TRBV15 and TRBJ2-3, with D perhaps matching TRBD1 or TRBD2 (5 bases each). V lost 6 bases and J 0 bases, leaving 16 bases between the germline ends. CDR1 LNHNV and CDR2 YYDKDF come from the germline V gene (reference sequence). This CDR3 is built from 16 residues. The CDR3 reads CATSTGDPFSTDTQYF. The CDR3 nucleotides are TGTGCCACCAGTACCGGGGACCCATTTAGCACAGATACGCAGTATTTT.

This chain uses TRBV9 with TRBJ2-2, with D unclear. Germline V CDR1 and CDR2: SGDLS, YYNGEE. The CDR3 length is 12 residues. V lost 5 bases to trimming and J lost 3 bases, with 5 bases between them. CDR3 in amino acids: CASREYTGELFF. The CDR3 DNA sequence: TGTGCCAGCAGAGAGTACACCGGGGAGCTGTTTTTT.

The V and J genes are TRBV5-8 and TRBJ1-3; no reliable D call. Germline lookup yields CDR1 SGHTS and CDR2 YDEGEE. This CDR3 has 15 amino acids. Trimming removed 3 bases at V and 1 base at J, with 11 bases between. The CDR3 sequence: CASSSLVTSGNTIYF. The DNA for the CDR3 is TGTGCCAGCAGCTCCCTAGTGACATCTGGAAACACCATATATTTT.

The chain couples TRBV5-1 to TRBJ1-2; TRBD1 might be the D (5 bases). V shed 0 bases and J shed 4 bases, with 16 bases lying between them. The germline CDR1 and CDR2 sequences are SGHRS and YFSETQ. CDR3 length: 16 amino acids. CDR3 nucleotide sequence: TGCGCCAGCAGCTTGGGAGGGGCTGGCGGAGCCTATGGCTACACCTTC. Its translation is CASSLGGAGGAYGYTF.

This CDR3 is CASSYNTIYF. In nucleotides, the CDR3 is TGTGCCAGCAGTTACAACACCATATATTTT. This chain links TRBV6-6 with TRBJ1-3; D is undetermined. CDR3 length: 10 amino acids. Trimming cost V 2 bases and J 7 bases, with 0 bases left between them. CDR1 and CDR2 (germline): MNHNY, SVGAGI (reference sequence).